Given below is one T cell receptor beta chain in context. The CDR3 sequence is 15 residues long. Trimming removed 0 bases at V and 3 bases at J, with 10 bases between. Germline CDR1 is SGHTS and CDR2 is YDEGEE. The sample is drawn from a study of OX40 agonist ivuxolimab in advanced cancers. Assay: immunoSEQ multiplex PCR; the TCRdb copy retains only in-frame clones and omits some. Here the sample spans about 30,000 clones, around 84% being singletons. The receptor's source is an adult with an advanced solid tumor such as melanoma, head and neck, liver or kidney cancer. This rearrangement joins TRBV5-8 to TRBJ1-5; D remains unclear. Specimen: CD4+ or CD8+ T cells sorted from blood, collected in a trial of the OX40 agonist ivuxolimab. The CDR3 spells CASSLEWADNQPQHF. For the CDR3, the DNA is TGTGCCAGCAGCTTGGAGTGGGCGGACAATCAGCCCCAGCATTTT.